This T cell receptor (beta chain) was profiled in a study of blood T cells in healthy people across ages. At the level of the study: About one barcoded beta molecule per two T cells was the capture yield of template switching. General study points: Per million T cells, TCR beta diversity dropped about linearly as age rose.

Next came a second PCR, run for 7 to 11 cycles, which used a sample-barcoded 5' primer along with a J-beta primer mix. A template-switch adaptor containing 12 random nucleotides labeled each cDNA molecule. From the 5' RACE reads, TCRdb called clonotypes with MiXCR, one entry per CDR3 protein. This sample has around 650,000 distinct CDR3 sequences, with roughly 32% found just once. About this clonotype itself: Its antigen is still unknown.

The length of the CDR3 is 16 residues. Whenever a sample was processed, at least 6 million PBMCs were isolated. Sequenced: blood. This chain uses TRBV12-3 or TRBV12-4 with TRBJ2-7; 7 bases are shared with TRBD2. Gene TRBJ2-5 matches the end of the DNA better, so the J call may be wrong. This receptor was obtained from a woman older than 75 in good health. For the CDR3, the DNA is TGTGCCAGCAGTTTCACTGGACTAGTTTCCCGAGAGACCCAGTACTTC. It specifies CASSFTGLVSRETQYF.